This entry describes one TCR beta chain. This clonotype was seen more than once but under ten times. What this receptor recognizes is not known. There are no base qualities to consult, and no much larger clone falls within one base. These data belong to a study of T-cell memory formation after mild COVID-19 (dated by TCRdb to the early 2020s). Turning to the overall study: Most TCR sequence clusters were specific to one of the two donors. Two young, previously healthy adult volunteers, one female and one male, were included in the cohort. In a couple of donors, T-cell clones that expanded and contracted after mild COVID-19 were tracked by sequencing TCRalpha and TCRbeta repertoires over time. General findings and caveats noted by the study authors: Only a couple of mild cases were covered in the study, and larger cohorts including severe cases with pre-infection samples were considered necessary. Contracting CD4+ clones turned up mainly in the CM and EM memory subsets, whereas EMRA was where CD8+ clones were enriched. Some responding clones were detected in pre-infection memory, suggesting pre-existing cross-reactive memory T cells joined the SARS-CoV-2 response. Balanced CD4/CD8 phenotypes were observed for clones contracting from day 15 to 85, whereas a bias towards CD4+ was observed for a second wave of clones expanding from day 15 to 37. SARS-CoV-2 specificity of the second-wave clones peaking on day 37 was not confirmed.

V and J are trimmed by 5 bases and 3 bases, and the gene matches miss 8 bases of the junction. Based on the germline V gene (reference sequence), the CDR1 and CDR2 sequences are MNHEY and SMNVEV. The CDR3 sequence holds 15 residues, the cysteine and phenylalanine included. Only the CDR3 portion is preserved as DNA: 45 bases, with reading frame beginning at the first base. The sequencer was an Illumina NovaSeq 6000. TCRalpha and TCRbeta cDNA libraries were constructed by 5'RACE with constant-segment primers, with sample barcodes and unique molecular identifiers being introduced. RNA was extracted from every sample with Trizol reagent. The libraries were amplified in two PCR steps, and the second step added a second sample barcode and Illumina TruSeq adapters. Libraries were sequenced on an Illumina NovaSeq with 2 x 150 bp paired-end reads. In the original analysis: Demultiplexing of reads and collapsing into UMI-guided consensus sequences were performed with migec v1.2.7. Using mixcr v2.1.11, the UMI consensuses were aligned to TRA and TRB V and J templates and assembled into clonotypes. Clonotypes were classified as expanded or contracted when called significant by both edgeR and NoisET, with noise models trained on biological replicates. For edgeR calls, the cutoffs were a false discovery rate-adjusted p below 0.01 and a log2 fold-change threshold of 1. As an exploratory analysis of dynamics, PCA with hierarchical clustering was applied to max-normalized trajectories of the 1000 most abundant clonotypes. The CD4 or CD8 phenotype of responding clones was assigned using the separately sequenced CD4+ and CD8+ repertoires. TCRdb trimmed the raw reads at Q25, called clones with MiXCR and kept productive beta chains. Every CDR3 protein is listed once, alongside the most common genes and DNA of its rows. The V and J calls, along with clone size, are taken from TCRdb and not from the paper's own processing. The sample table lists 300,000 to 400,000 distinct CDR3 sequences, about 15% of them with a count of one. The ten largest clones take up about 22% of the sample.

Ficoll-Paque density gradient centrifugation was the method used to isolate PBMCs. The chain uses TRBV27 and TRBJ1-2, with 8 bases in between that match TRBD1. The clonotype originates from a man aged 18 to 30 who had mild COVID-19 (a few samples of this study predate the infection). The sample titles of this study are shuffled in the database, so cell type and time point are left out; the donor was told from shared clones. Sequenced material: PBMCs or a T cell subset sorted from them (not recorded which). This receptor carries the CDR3 CASSPLPDRDYGYTF. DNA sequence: TGTGCCAGCAGTCCCTTACCGGACAGGGACTATGGCTACACCTTC.